The T cell receptor (beta chain) described here comes from a study of cytomegalovirus exposure and HLA in healthy donors. Use of 60 Vbeta and 13 Jbeta primers characterized the PCR. TCRdb's table, derived via immunoSEQ multiplex PCR, lists solely in-frame clones and lacks some. Here the sample table reports some 120,000 clones. The CDR3 runs 13 residues. Trimming left V 5 bases short and J 6 bases short, with 12 bases between. Germline V CDR1 and CDR2: SSHAT, FNYEAQ (reference sequence). The chain employs TRBV7-7 and TRBJ2-3; no firm D call. This clonotype was sampled from a man aged 30-40 years in good health and CMV-seronegative. Material for sequencing was PBMCs. The CDR3 nucleotides are TGTGCCAGCAGCCCTCGCACCCAGGATACGCAGTATTTT. Amino acid sequence: CASSPRTQDTQYF.